The source of this TCR beta chain is a study of immune evolution from preneoplasia to lung adenocarcinoma. Study results and limitations: Later-stage lesions seemingly showed higher T cell density and diversity than normal lung.

Profiling relied on immunoSEQ multiplex PCR, and the TCRdb table lists in-frame clones only, not all of them. This sample has fewer than 50,000 clones; around 79% occur once, and the top ten carry about 4.4%. On this clone itself: The antigen is not known.

This CDR3 comprises 12 residues. Germline CDR1 is SEHNR and CDR2 is FQNEAQ (reference sequence). V was trimmed by 2 bases and J by 13 bases, leaving 11 bases between them. The receptor's source is a person aged 55 to 75 with lung adenocarcinoma. The chain employs TRBV7-9 and TRBJ2-2; a possible D gene is TRBD1 (5 bases). Material for sequencing was FFPE invasive lung adenocarcinoma tissue. The CDR3 loop reads CASSLSQGGLFF. In DNA form, the CDR3 reads TGTGCCAGCAGCTTATCGCAGGGCGGGCTGTTTTTT.